What follows are 6 T cell receptor beta chains derived from one specimen sequenced in a study of cytomegalovirus exposure and HLA in healthy donors. Use of 60 Vbeta and 13 Jbeta primers characterized the PCR. TCRdb's table, derived via immunoSEQ multiplex PCR, lists solely in-frame clones and lacks some. In the table there are 120,000 to 150,000 clones, around 85% of which are singletons. Specimen: PBMCs. The receptors shown here come from a man between 40 and 49 years old in good health and CMV-seropositive.

The chain is built from TRBV5-1 and TRBJ2-3; no clear D gene. The ends were cut back, 4 bases at V and 2 bases at J, with 11 bases in the middle. Germline CDR1 and CDR2: SGHRS and YFSETQ. CDR3 size: 14 residues. The CDR3 loop reads CASSNGRYTDTQYF. The CDR3 DNA sequence: TGCGCCAGCAGCAATGGGCGTTACACAGATACGCAGTATTTT.

The chain recombines TRBV9 with TRBJ2-5; TRBD1 agrees at 9 bases. Trimming at V came to 2 bases and at J to 5 bases, leaving 7 bases not matched to a gene. CDR1 is SGDLS, CDR2 YYNGEE, per germline. CDR3 size: 15 residues. CDR3 in DNA: TGTGCCAGCAGCGTCGAAGGGACAGGGCAGGAGACCCAGTACTTC. Residues: CASSVEGTGQETQYF.

This clone was counted only a few times. The V and J genes are TRBV7-2 and TRBJ2-7; weak D call: TRBD1 (5 bases). The CDR3 is 12 amino acids. The germline CDR1 and CDR2 sequences are SGHTA and FQGNSA. With 5 bases removed from V and 9 bases from J, the gap between germline ends came to 14 bases. CDR3 amino acids: CASSLPRGAQYF. As DNA, the CDR3 is TGTGCCAGCAGCCTCCCTCGTGGGGCGCAGTACTTC.

This rearrangement joins TRBV10-3 to TRBJ2-2; 7 bases match TRBD2. CDR3 length: 14 amino acids. Germline trimming cut 10 bases from V and 3 bases from J; bases unmatched to any gene: 8. Germline CDR1 and CDR2: ENHRY and SYGVKD. For the CDR3, the DNA is TGTGCCACTAGCTATCGGGGGGACACCGGGGAGCTGTTTTTT. It codes for CATSYRGDTGELFF.

The chain links TRBV6-5 to TRBJ2-7; possibly TRBD2 for D (7 bases). The CDR3 extends over 13 amino acids. Trimming left V 2 bases short and J 7 bases short, with 12 bases between. In germline, CDR1 is MNHEY, CDR2 SVGAGI. CDR3 residues: CASSYGGAREQYF. In DNA, the CDR3 is TGTGCCAGCAGTTACGGGGGGGCGCGGGAGCAGTACTTC.

The genes are TRBV6-1 and TRBJ2-4; D uncertain. The CDR3 length is 17 residues. The V gene's germline CDR1 is MNHNS and CDR2 SASEGT. The germline V and J ends were trimmed by 1 base and 9 bases, with 22 bases remaining between them. The CDR3 here is CASSEVMAVRSAPIQYF. CDR3 nucleotide sequence: TGTGCCAGCAGTGAAGTCATGGCGGTACGATCCGCACCCATTCAGTACTTC.